The rows below give T cell receptor beta chains drawn from one sample of a study of cytomegalovirus exposure and HLA in healthy donors. Libraries were prepared by immunoSEQ multiplex PCR; TCRdb keeps only in-frame clonotypes and omits some of them. This sample's table has 100,000 to 150,000 clones. Sequencing input: PBMCs. The receptor source for this set is a man aged 30 to 39 in good health and CMV-seronegative. Each CDR3 is given with its conserved first and last residue. The D gene is left open where the match is weak.

j_gene	v_gene	d_gene	CDR3nt	CDR3aa
TRBJ2-5	TRBV28	-	TGTGCCAGCAGTCCCTCCTCGACAGGAGGTTGGCCCCAGTACTTC	CASSPSSTGGWPQYF
TRBJ2-5	TRBV5-1	-	TGCGCCAGCAGCCGGGGTGGGCAGTCCCAAGAGACCCAGTACTTC	CASSRGGQSQETQYF
TRBJ2-7	TRBV7-9	TRBD2	TGTGCCAGCAGCTTACACGGGAGCGGGGTCGGCTACGAGCAGTACTTC	CASSLHGSGVGYEQYF
TRBJ1-1	TRBV27	-	TGTGCCAGCAGTCCACCCCCCCCGGGGGAAGCTTTCTTT	CASSPPPPGEAFF
TRBJ2-1	TRBV11-2	TRBD2	TGTGCCAGCAGCGCGCTTAGCGGGAGGGCCGGAGAGCAGTTCTTC	CASSALSGRAGEQFF
TRBJ2-4	TRBV6-1	-	TGTGCCAGCAGTGAAGCGCTAAAGCTAGCCAAAAACATTCAGTACTTC	CASSEALKLAKNIQYF
TRBJ2-2	TRBV5-1	TRBD2	TGCGCCAGCAGCACCTTAGCGGGAGGGAACACCGGGGAGCTGTTTTTT	CASSTLAGGNTGELFF
TRBJ1-1	TRBV18	TRBD1	TGTGCCAGCTCACCATCCGGGACAGGGGGCGTAGGGACTGAAGCTTTCTTT	CASSPSGTGGVGTEAFF
TRBJ1-5	TRBV27	-	TGTGCCAGCAGCCCGCATACCGGGGGCAATCAGCCCCAGCATTTT	CASSPHTGGNQPQHF
TRBJ2-1	TRBV21-1	-	TGTGCCAGCAGCAGTACAGGTCGCTCCTACAATGAGCAGTTCTTC	CASSSTGRSYNEQFF
TRBJ1-1	TRBV18	-	TGTGCCAGCTCACCCGCGGGGCGTTACACTGAAGCTTTCTTT	CASSPAGRYTEAFF
TRBJ2-2	TRBV28	TRBD2	TGTGCCATCGGACTAGCGGAAAACACCGGGGAGCTGTTTTTT	CAIGLAENTGELFF
TRBJ2-1	TRBV27	-	TGTGCCAGCAGTACCCCTAGGAGGGAGCAGTTCTTC	CASSTPRREQFF
TRBJ1-4	TRBV5-1	-	TGCGCCAGCAGCGGGTCAGGGGCAGGACCTGAAAAACTGTTTTTT	CASSGSGAGPEKLFF
TRBJ1-1	TRBV28	-	TGTGCCAGCACCCGGGGGAAATTGGAAGCTTTCTTT	CASTRGKLEAFF
TRBJ1-1	TRBV11-2	-	TGTGCCAGCAGCTTCCAAGGACTCACTGAAGCTTTCTTT	CASSFQGLTEAFF
TRBJ2-1	TRBV5-4	TRBD2	TGTGCCAGCAGCTCCACTAGCGGCTCCTACAATGAGCAGTTCTTC	CASSSTSGSYNEQFF
TRBJ2-5	TRBV5-1	-	TGCGCCAGCAGCTTCACCAGGGGTGGCCAAGAGACCCAGTACTTC	CASSFTRGGQETQYF